This T cell receptor (beta chain) is drawn from a study of T cell responses to AZD1222 COVID-19 vaccine. General study findings and limits: Vaccine-associated CD4 TCRs ranged over spike, dominating at 160-218 and 743-854. Just 5 to 7 AZD1222 recipients were seropositive at baseline.

Profiling relied on immunoSEQ multiplex PCR, and the TCRdb table lists in-frame clones only, not all of them. Of around 99,000 clones listed, about 92% are singletons. V dropped 0 bases and J dropped 4 bases, with 14 bases sitting between them. The CDR3 has 16 residues. The germline V gene has CDR1 SGHRS and CDR2 YFSETQ. This clone was found once. What it binds is not known. The sequences come from peripheral blood, collected on day 0 of AZD1222 vaccination. The TCR was taken from an adult in good health. The chain employs TRBV5-1 and TRBJ1-3; TRBD1 is a possible D gene (5 bases). The CDR3 region is CASSLEFGTWGNTIYF. The CDR3 region has the DNA TGCGCCAGCAGCTTGGAGTTCGGGACCTGGGGAAACACCATATATTTT. The full variable domain, its missing parts supplied by reference TRBV5-1 and TRBJ1-3, is KAGVTQTPRYLIKTRGQQVTLSCSPISGHRSVSWYQQTPGQGLQFLFEYFSETQRNKGNFPGRFSGRQFSNSRSEMNVSTLELGDSALYLCASSLEFGTWGNTIYFGEGSWLTVV.